This T cell receptor (beta chain) was recovered during a study of T cells after yellow fever vaccination. Overall study findings and caveats: Clonotypes found in both CD4 and CD8 compartments made up a small share.

This clonotype was observed at least ten times. Conversion of TCR transcripts into cDNA relied on 5'RACE template switching, which added a universal primer site and UMIs. MiXCR, applied by TCRdb to the 5' RACE reads, yields one record per CDR3 protein. Of 35,000 to 55,000 distinct CDR3 sequences in the sample, 6.8% are singletons; the top ten hold 15%. Trimming left V 1 base short and J 8 bases short, with 15 bases between. This CDR3 comprises 15 residues. Germline assignment: CDR1 LGHDT and CDR2 YNNKEL (reference sequence). This sequence originates from a young man who received the YFV17D yellow fever vaccine. The input for sequencing was CD8+ T cells not binding an NS4B(214-222) dextramer, sorted from PBMCs, taken 45 days after the yellow fever booster vaccination. This chain uses TRBV3-1 with TRBJ1-3; D perhaps matches TRBD1 (6 bases). For the CDR3, the DNA is TGTGCCAGCAGCCAAGCCGGGACATCGGGGGACACCATATATTTT. Translated: CASSQAGTSGDTIYF.